This TCR beta chain stems from a study of blood T cell repertoires in COVID-19. Study in general: Acute and convalescent COVID-19 specimens originated in the United States, Italy and Spain. In each case, the material was cDNA or gDNA derived from T cells, B-cell-depleted T cells, or PBMCs.

Seattle enrolled patients during active infection and tracked them longitudinally. In the authors' methods: For nucleated cells, counts were estimated from reference gene primer amplification. Sequenced by immunoSEQ multiplex PCR; TCRdb stores in-frame clones only, minus some. From that table come the V and J calls and clone size; the DNA was used to work out D and trimming. The data show about 240,000 clones, around 83% seen once. Germline V gene lookup returns CDR1 LNHNV and CDR2 YYDKDF (reference sequence). The CDR3 consists of 17 residues. V was pared by 1 base and J by 1 base, with 16 bases between.

The sequenced sample consisted of peripheral blood. The receptor comes from a woman at least 80 years old with COVID-19, enrolled during active disease. The chain couples TRBV15 to TRBJ1-1; a weak D match, TRBD1 (6 bases). In nucleotides, the CDR3 is TGTGCCACCAGCAGAGGCCACGACAGGTTGACGAACACTGAAGCTTTCTTT. This sequence encodes CATSRGHDRLTNTEAFF.